This entry lists 29 T cell receptor beta chains sequenced from one sample in a study of CD8 T cells in Susac syndrome. The RNA, roughly 0.45 to 1 ug, was put through reverse transcription using random hexamers. In TCRdb, the immunoSEQ multiplex PCR reads were re-called with MiXCR into one record per CDR3 protein. Of about 120,000 distinct CDR3 sequences in the sample, roughly 95% were seen once. Input material: CD4+ T cells from PBMCs. The receptors stem from a human donor with Susac syndrome.

The V gene is TRBV14, the J gene TRBJ2-6; D perhaps matches TRBD1 (6 bases). V lost 4 bases to trimming and J lost 0 bases, with 19 bases between them. CDR3 length: 19 amino acids. Germline-derived CDR1 and CDR2 are SGHDN and FVKESK. The CDR3 nucleotides read TGTGCCAGCAGCCCACTTATTGGGGGCGAATACTCTGGGGCCAACGTCCTGACTTTC. Its translation: CASSPLIGGEYSGANVLTF.

V usage is TRBV7-9 and J usage is TRBJ2-5; D is uncertain. Germline loops: CDR1 SEHNR, CDR2 FQNEAQ (reference sequence). V was cut by 4 bases and J by 5 bases, with 8 bases left in between. CDR3 length: 12 amino acids. CDR3 nucleotides: TGTGCCAGCAGCTCGGAGAGGGAGACCCAGTACTTC. Protein product: CASSSERETQYF.

The chain is built from TRBV20-1 and TRBJ2-2, with TRBD1 identical over 7 bases. J was trimmed by 4 bases and V by 6 bases; bases with no gene match: 5. This CDR3 spans 13 amino acids. Germline loops: CDR1 DFQATT, CDR2 SNEGSKA (reference sequence). The CDR3 loop is CSAIQGVTGELFF. The CDR3 region has the DNA TGCAGTGCCATCCAGGGGGTCACCGGGGAGCTGTTTTTT.

The rearrangement joins TRBV7-9 to TRBJ1-2; D is unresolved. The V and J ends lost 5 bases and 0 bases respectively, with 16 bases between them. In germline, CDR1 is SEHNR, CDR2 FQNEAQ (reference sequence). The CDR3 consists of 16 residues. The CDR3 sequence: CASSPTWAVSNYGYTF. The CDR3 DNA sequence: TGTGCCAGCAGCCCCACTTGGGCAGTCTCTAACTATGGCTACACCTTC.

CDR3 sequence (DNA): TGCAGCGTTTTCGGACAGGGGCGTCGTGGCTACACCTTC. Its translation: CSVFGQGRRGYTF. The rearrangement uses TRBV29-1 and TRBJ1-2, with 9 nucleotides matching TRBD1. The CDR3 spans 13 residues. The V gene end was trimmed by 5 bases and the J gene end by 7 bases; junction bases not matched to a gene: 8. Germline lookup yields CDR1 SQVTM and CDR2 ANQGSEA.

This chain uses TRBV3-1 with TRBJ1-5; tentative D call: TRBD1 (5 bases). Germline assignment: CDR1 LGHDT and CDR2 YNNKEL (reference sequence). V lost 1 base and J 5 bases, leaving 6 bases between the germline ends. CDR3 length equals 13 residues. The CDR3: CASSQGGDQPQHF. For the CDR3, the DNA is TGTGCCAGCAGCCAAGGGGGGGATCAGCCCCAGCATTTT.

The chain employs TRBV9 and TRBJ2-6; D remains unclear. CDR1 is SGDLS, CDR2 YYNGEE, per germline. V lost 2 bases, J lost 2 bases, and 8 bases lay in between. CDR3 length: 15 amino acids. The CDR3 is CASSVGLPGANVLTF. For the CDR3, the DNA is TGTGCCAGCAGCGTCGGTTTGCCTGGGGCCAACGTCCTGACTTTC.

The chain recombines TRBV9 with TRBJ2-7; D is unresolved. Trimming pared 4 bases from V and 3 bases from J, leaving 14 bases between. This CDR3 is 14 amino acids long. Germline CDR1 and CDR2: SGDLS and YYNGEE. The CDR3 loop reads CASSPRQLYYEQYF. Here the CDR3 DNA reads TGTGCCAGCAGCCCCCGCCAGTTATACTACGAGCAGTACTTC. Drawing the rest from reference TRBV9 and TRBJ2-7, the complete variable domain is DSGVTQTPKHLITATGQRVTLRCSPRSGDLSVYWYQQSLDQGLQFLIQYYNGEERAKGNILERFSAQQFPDLHSELNLSSLELGDSALYFCASSPRQLYYEQYFGPGTRLTVT.

This chain links TRBV25-1 with TRBJ2-1; TRBD1 or TRBD2 may be the D gene (7 bases each). This CDR3 comprises 17 residues. With 4 bases removed from V and 6 bases from J, the gap between germline ends came to 22 bases. Germline V gives CDR1 MGHDK, CDR2 SYGVNS. CDR3 sequence: CASSVSGRGNRGNEQFF. The CDR3 DNA sequence: TGTGCCAGCAGTGTTAGCGGGCGGGGGAACAGGGGCAATGAGCAGTTCTTC.

This clonotype has just a few counts. J is TRBJ2-3 and V is TRBV7-2, with 7 bases aligning to TRBD2. Germline V gene data show CDR1 as SGHTA and CDR2 as FQGNSA. The V and J ends lost 0 bases and 2 bases, in that order; junction bases with no gene match: 11. There are 18 residues in the CDR3. CDR3 sequence: CASSLALGEGRDTDTQYF. The CDR3 DNA reads as TGTGCCAGCAGCTTAGCGCTGGGGGAGGGGAGGGACACAGATACGCAGTATTTT.

The chain links TRBV5-1 to TRBJ2-1, with 11 bases identical to TRBD1. The CDR3 totals 15 residues. CDR1 is SGHRS, CDR2 YFSETQ, per germline. The junction had 10 bases not matched to a gene; V was cut back by 4 bases and J by 10 bases. CDR3 region: CASSPGTGGPGEQFF. In DNA, the CDR3 is TGCGCCAGCAGCCCAGGGACAGGGGGGCCGGGGGAGCAGTTCTTC.

J is TRBJ2-5 and V is TRBV23-1, with D perhaps being TRBD1 or TRBD2 (6 bases each). TRBV23-1 is identified as an open reading frame with a role that is uncertain. Trimming shortened V by 0 bases and J by 5 bases, and 13 bases separated the two germline ends. The CDR3 is 15 residues long. CDR3 region: CASSQSAGEAETQYF. The CDR3 coding sequence is TGCGCCAGCAGTCAATCAGCAGGGGAGGCGGAGACCCAGTACTTC.

This clonotype was found once. J is TRBJ2-7 and V is TRBV6-1, with 8 nucleotides matching TRBD1. V lost 6 bases to trimming and J lost 3 bases; unmatched junction nucleotides: 10. Germline CDR1 MNHNS, CDR2 SASEGT. The CDR3 length is 15 residues. In nucleotides, the CDR3 is TGTGCCAGCAGACCACAGGGGGTAGTCTTCTACGAGCAGTACTTC. Translation gives CASRPQGVVFYEQYF.

This chain joins TRBV18 and TRBJ1-5; 7 nucleotides line up with TRBD1. CDR3 length: 14 residues. The trim removed 5 bases at V and 2 bases at J, leaving 3 bases unmatched. The germline gives CDR1 KGHSH, CDR2 LQKENI. CDR3 DNA sequence: TGTGCCAGCTCATCCGGGACAGGCAATCAGCCCCAGCATTTT. It is translated as CASSSGTGNQPQHF.

V gene TRBV28 combines with J gene TRBJ2-2, with TRBD2 matching over 7 bases. Trimming took 8 bases from V and 0 from J; bases not matched to a gene: 6. The CDR3 is made up of 15 amino acids. The V gene's germline CDR1 is MDHEN and CDR2 SYDVKM. CDR3 in amino acids: CASGSAGANTGELFF. DNA for the CDR3: TGTGCCAGCGGTTCGGCGGGGGCGAACACCGGGGAGCTGTTTTTT.

Only one count was recorded for this clonotype. V and J are TRBV27 and TRBJ2-1; D perhaps matches TRBD2 (5 bases). This CDR3 is built from 14 residues. Germline V gene data show CDR1 as MNHEY and CDR2 as SMNVEV (reference sequence). Trimming cost V 3 bases and J 5 bases, with 11 bases left between them. The CDR3 DNA follows: TGTGCCAGCAGTTTCTCGCGGGTGGACAATGAGCAGTTCTTC. This translates into CASSFSRVDNEQFF.

This clonotype was seen only once. J is TRBJ2-2 and V is TRBV19, with TRBD1 as a possible D gene (6 bases). The germline gives CDR1 LNHDA, CDR2 SQIVND (reference sequence). The CDR3 has 16 residues. V lost 7 bases and J lost 0, with 15 bases in between. The CDR3 DNA follows: TGTGCCAGTACCCCTCACAGGGCCCCGAACACCGGGGAGCTGTTTTTT. As protein: CASTPHRAPNTGELFF.

The chain combines TRBV9 with TRBJ2-1; 9 bases are shared with TRBD1. The CDR3 has 15 residues. The ends lost 3 bases at V and 5 bases at J; junction bases unmatched: 6. Per germline, CDR1 SGDLS and CDR2 YYNGEE. The CDR3 DNA follows: TGTGCCAGCAGCGGATCGGGACAGGGTAACAATGAGCAGTTCTTC. It encodes CASSGSGQGNNEQFF.

This clonotype was recorded only once. J is TRBJ2-1 and V is TRBV4-3; tentatively, D is TRBD2 (6 bases). The CDR3 covers 16 residues. Germline CDR1 reads LGHNA; CDR2 reads YSLEER. Trimming shortened V by 0 bases and J by 5 bases, and 14 bases separated the two germline ends. CDR3 sequence (DNA): TGCGCCAGCAGCCAAGATGGAAAGCGGGCAAACAATGAGCAGTTCTTC. Translation gives CASSQDGKRANNEQFF.

V and J are TRBV27 and TRBJ2-3, with 11 bases fitting TRBD2. This CDR3 spans 17 amino acids. V was clipped by 5 bases and J by 6 bases; unmatched bases: 13. Germline CDR1 is MNHEY and CDR2 is SMNVEV (reference sequence). The CDR3 DNA sequence: TGTGCCAGCAGTCCTGGGGGCACTAGCGGGAGATGGGATACGCAGTATTTT. Translating gives CASSPGGTSGRWDTQYF.

The chain carries TRBV20-1 and TRBJ1-1, with 7 positions matching TRBD1. V lost 1 base and J lost 4; bases outside the gene matches: 9. The germline CDR1 and CDR2 sequences are DFQATT and SNEGSKA (reference sequence). CDR3 length: 15 amino acids. This chain's CDR3 is CSARGGGGAGTEAFF. The CDR3 nucleotides read TGCAGTGCTAGAGGGGGAGGGGGCGCGGGCACTGAAGCTTTCTTT.

The rearrangement joins TRBV27 to TRBJ1-1; D is unresolved. V was pared by 0 bases and J by 4 bases, with 6 bases between. This CDR3 comprises 13 residues. Germline V gives CDR1 MNHEY, CDR2 SMNVEV (reference sequence). The CDR3, as DNA: TGTGCCAGCAGTTTATCATTTTCCACTGAAGCTTTCTTT. Protein sequence: CASSLSFSTEAFF.

The V and J genes are TRBV12-3 or TRBV12-4 and TRBJ1-1; D perhaps matches TRBD1 (5 bases). The germline V and J ends were trimmed by 6 bases and 10 bases, with 15 bases remaining between them. CDR3 length: 12 amino acids. DNA of the CDR3: TGTGCCAGCAGACCCCTTAGGGGTATAGCTTTCTTT. It encodes CASRPLRGIAFF.

This chain joins TRBV18 and TRBJ2-5, with D tentatively TRBD2 (6 bases). Germline-derived CDR1 and CDR2 are KGHSH and LQKENI. The CDR3 sequence is 14 residues long. V was shortened by 6 bases and J by 2 bases, with 13 bases between the two germline ends. CDR3 protein: CASSPNSGQETQYF. The CDR3 nucleotides are TGTGCCAGCTCCCCGAATAGCGGACAAGAGACCCAGTACTTC.

The rearrangement joins TRBV4-3 to TRBJ2-5; D may be TRBD2 (6 bases). The V and J ends lost 0 bases and 9 bases respectively, with 23 bases between them. The CDR3 covers 17 residues. Germline V CDR1 and CDR2: LGHNA, YSLEER. The CDR3 sequence is CASSQDRGIPAAPAQYF. CDR3 bases: TGCGCCAGCAGCCAAGATCGGGGGATACCCGCTGCTCCGGCCCAGTACTTC.

Only one count was recorded for this clonotype. This chain connects TRBV7-2 to TRBJ1-5, with D hard to call. V dropped 5 bases and J dropped 5 bases, with 7 bases sitting between them. Germline lookup yields CDR1 SGHTA and CDR2 FQGNSA. The length of the CDR3 is 12 residues. Here the CDR3 DNA reads TGTGCCAGCAGCGCCCCTTATCAGCCCCAGCATTTT. Protein product: CASSAPYQPQHF.

The chain links TRBV4-2 to TRBJ1-1; no definite D call. The CDR3 runs to 13 residues. From germline, CDR1 is LGHNA and CDR2 YNFKEQ. V lost 1 base and J 10 bases, leaving 13 bases between the germline ends. CDR3 bases: TGTGCCAGCAGCCAAGTTTTCGACATCTCAGCTTTCTTT. Protein product: CASSQVFDISAFF.

The gene calls are TRBV7-2 and TRBJ2-1, with 8 bases identical to TRBD1. CDR3 length equals 14 residues. The V gene's germline CDR1 is SGHTA and CDR2 FQGNSA. Trimming at V came to 5 bases and at J to 5 bases, leaving 5 bases not matched to a gene. The CDR3 DNA reads TGTGCCAGCAGCCTCCGGGACAGGAACAATGAGCAGTTCTTC. Translated, it gives CASSLRDRNNEQFF.

The CDR3 sequence is CSVDRGGDYTF. The CDR3 nucleotides read TGCAGCGTGGACAGGGGGGGCGACTACACCTTC. The V and J genes are TRBV29-1 and TRBJ1-2; 10 bases fit TRBD1. Germline V gene sequence: CDR1 SQVTM, CDR2 ANQGSEA. The CDR3 consists of 11 residues. V lost 6 bases, J lost 10 bases, and 5 bases stayed unmatched.